The 21 T cell receptor beta chains reported below all come from one sample, sequenced in a study of PD-L1 blockade in urothelial cancer (dated by TCRdb to between 2016 and 2019). The sample's time point label, decoded: pretreatment peripheral blood. The protocol used for the library was the immunoSEQ multiplex PCR assay. TCRdb carries this immuneACCESS record with in-frame sequences only. Its versions omit some clonotypes, under half of them owing to an unresolved V gene in the studies checked, with the rest unexplained. For this sample the table gives some 71,000 clones, of which about 82% were detected only once. The ten largest account for about 6.7% of the sample. The source was PBMCs, collected around atezolizumab (anti-PD-L1) treatment. Every receptor here comes from a man aged 35 to 55 with urothelial cancer.

The V gene is TRBV5-5, the J gene TRBJ2-1; TRBD1 matches at 9 bases. Trimming removed 0 bases from V and 8 bases from J; junction bases left unmatched: 6. The germline gives CDR1 SGHKS, CDR2 YYEKEE (reference sequence). CDR3 length: 15 amino acids. CDR3 in amino acids: CASSLGGQGIDEQFF. As DNA, the CDR3 is TGTGCCAGCAGCTTGGGGGGACAGGGTATCGATGAGCAGTTCTTC.

The count of this clone is one. The chain carries TRBV5-6 and TRBJ2-1; D gene unclear. CDR3 length equals 15 residues. The V end lost 4 bases, the J end lost 0 bases, and 11 bases lay between the germline ends. Per germline, CDR1 SGHDT and CDR2 YYEEEE. The CDR3 coding sequence is TGTGCCAGCAGCCTGAGTGATAGCTCCTACAATGAGCAGTTCTTC. It specifies CASSLSDSSYNEQFF.

The J gene is TRBJ1-2, the V gene TRBV5-1, with D maybe TRBD1 (6 bases). Germline V gives CDR1 SGHRS, CDR2 YFSETQ. This CDR3 has 14 amino acids. V dropped 0 bases and J dropped 4 bases, with 10 bases sitting between them. CDR3 in DNA: TGCGCCAGCAGCTTGGACACAGGGACCTATGGCTACACCTTC. Translating gives CASSLDTGTYGYTF.

The CDR3 is CASSPGQVPGADTQYF. The CDR3 nucleotides read TGTGCCAGCAGCCCGGGACAGGTCCCGGGGGCAGATACGCAGTATTTT. V is TRBV14 and J is TRBJ2-3; 8 positions agree with TRBD1. V shed 4 bases, J shed 4 bases, and the junction held 10 bases outside the gene matches. The length of the CDR3 is 16 residues. Germline V gene data show CDR1 as SGHDN and CDR2 as FVKESK.

The genes are TRBV7-9 and TRBJ2-2; 7 bases align to TRBD2. J was trimmed by 6 bases and V by 0 bases; bases with no gene match: 7. Germline CDR1 is SEHNR and CDR2 is FQNEAQ (reference sequence). The CDR3 is 16 residues long. CDR3 in amino acids: CASSLAVGRWSGELFF. The DNA of the CDR3 is TGTGCCAGCAGCTTAGCCGTCGGGAGGTGGTCCGGGGAGCTGTTTTTT.

This clone was detected only a few times. Here the CDR3 DNA reads TGTGCCAGCCGTCGGACTAGCCCCTCCTACAATGAGCAGTTCTTC. Translation: CASRRTSPSYNEQFF. The genes are TRBV2 and TRBJ2-1, with 8 bases fitting TRBD2. V lost 8 bases to trimming and J lost 0 bases; unmatched junction nucleotides: 6. CDR3 length: 15 residues. Per germline, CDR1 SNHLY and CDR2 FYNNEI.

V usage is TRBV4-1 and J usage is TRBJ2-7, with D tentatively TRBD2 (6 bases). The CDR3 is 14 amino acids. Trimming cost V 3 bases and J 3 bases, with 12 bases left between them. CDR1 is MGHRA, CDR2 YSYEKL, per germline. The CDR3 coding sequence is TGCGCCAGCAGCCAGTCGACTAGTCGCTACGAGCAGTACTTC. This encodes CASSQSTSRYEQYF.

This sequence joins TRBV4-1 and TRBJ2-5; 14 bases match TRBD2. Germline-derived CDR1 and CDR2 are MGHRA and YSYEKL. CDR3 size: 17 residues. V was clipped by 0 bases and J by 4 bases; unmatched bases: 4. The CDR3 protein is CASSQDRTSGRPETQYF. As DNA, the CDR3 is TGCGCCAGCAGCCAAGATCGGACTAGCGGGAGGCCAGAGACCCAGTACTTC.

The V call is TRBV19, the J call TRBJ2-4, with 8 bases fitting TRBD1. Unmatched junction bases numbered 1, after V lost 3 bases and J lost 0 bases. The CDR3 contains 15 residues. Germline CDR1 and CDR2: LNHDA and SQIVND (reference sequence). The CDR3 loop is CASSMGTGAKNIQYF. CDR3 nucleotides: TGTGCCAGTAGTATGGGGACAGGAGCCAAAAACATTCAGTACTTC. Looking up the rest from reference TRBV19 and TRBJ2-4 gives the full variable domain: DGGITQSPKYLFRKEGQNVTLSCEQNLNHDAMYWYRQDPGQGLRLIYYSQIVNDFQKGDIAEGYSVSREKKESFPLTVTSAQKNPTAFYLCASSMGTGAKNIQYFGAGTRLSVL.

The genes are TRBV4-3 and TRBJ2-5, with 16 bases that match TRBD2. The CDR3 spans 18 residues. Germline V lookup: CDR1 LGHNA, CDR2 YSLEER. J gave up 5 bases and V 0 bases, and 6 bases lay outside the gene matches. CDR3 DNA sequence: TGCGCCAGCAGCCAAGATCAGGGGACTAGCGGGAGGGGCGAGACCCAGTACTTC. Encoded protein: CASSQDQGTSGRGETQYF.

The chain couples TRBV2 to TRBJ2-3; 10 nucleotides match TRBD1. The CDR3 totals 15 residues. V gave up 7 bases and J gave up 6 bases; unmatched junction bases: 10. In germline, CDR1 is SNHLY, CDR2 FYNNEI. The CDR3 sequence is CASKEDRGESDTQYF. CDR3 DNA sequence: TGTGCCAGCAAAGAGGACAGGGGGGAATCGGATACGCAGTATTTT.

The chain uses TRBV28 and TRBJ2-7; TRBD2 might be the D (6 bases). The V gene's germline CDR1 is MDHEN and CDR2 SYDVKM. CDR3 size: 15 residues. With 4 bases removed from V and 0 bases from J, the gap between germline ends came to 13 bases. CDR3 coding DNA: TGTGCCAGCAGTTCCGCCGGGAGTAGCTCCTACGAGCAGTACTTC. Amino acid sequence: CASSSAGSSSYEQYF.

This clone was counted once. The chain recombines TRBV27 with TRBJ2-7, with a possible D match to TRBD2 (5 bases). Trimming shortened V by 3 bases and J by 2 bases, and 5 bases separated the two germline ends. This CDR3 has 12 residues. CDR1 is MNHEY, CDR2 SMNVEV, per germline (reference sequence). The CDR3 is CASSLRAYEQYF. In DNA, the CDR3 is TGTGCCAGCAGTTTGAGGGCCTACGAGCAGTACTTC.

The rearrangement joins TRBV5-8 to TRBJ1-2, with 7 bases fitting TRBD1. Unmatched junction bases numbered 2, after V lost 3 bases and J lost 0 bases. CDR1 is SGHTS, CDR2 YDEGEE, per germline. This CDR3 spans 14 amino acids. CDR3 region: CASSSGTANYGYTF. The DNA of the CDR3 is TGTGCCAGCAGCTCCGGGACAGCTAACTATGGCTACACCTTC.

This chain joins TRBV27 and TRBJ2-5; 9 bases line up with TRBD1. The CDR3 contains 15 residues. J was trimmed by 6 bases and V by 6 bases; bases with no gene match: 11. Germline CDR1 MNHEY, CDR2 SMNVEV (reference sequence). The CDR3 sequence: CASRTTGTGPKTQYF. The CDR3 DNA is TGTGCCAGCAGAACAACCGGGACAGGGCCGAAGACCCAGTACTTC.

This clone was detected only once. This chain uses TRBV4-3 with TRBJ2-1, with D possibly TRBD2 on 5 matching bases. Germline CDR1 is LGHNA and CDR2 is YSLEER. The CDR3 totals 13 residues. V shed 4 bases and J shed 10 bases, with 14 bases lying between them. CDR3 nucleotide sequence: TGCGCCAGCAGCCCGGATGGACTGGGCGAGCAGTTCTTC. Translated, it gives CASSPDGLGEQFF.

V is TRBV28 and J is TRBJ2-1; 8 nucleotides line up with TRBD1. Germline V gene lookup returns CDR1 MDHEN and CDR2 SYDVKM. The CDR3 loop spans 12 amino acids. The trim removed 6 bases at V and 16 bases at J, leaving 11 bases unmatched. The CDR3 loop is CASSLDATGVFF. CDR3 nucleotide sequence: TGTGCCAGCAGCTTAGACGCGACAGGGGTTTTCTTC.

The count of this clone is one. The chain employs TRBV19 and TRBJ1-2, with D possibly matching TRBD1 (6 bases). With 6 bases removed from V and 7 bases from J, the gap between germline ends came to 18 bases. The length of the CDR3 is 14 residues. Germline V gene lookup returns CDR1 LNHDA and CDR2 SQIVND (reference sequence). CDR3 in DNA: TGTGCCAGTAGACTAGCGGGGGGCATCGTTGGCTACACCTTC. Translated, it gives CASRLAGGIVGYTF.

The chain combines TRBV18 with TRBJ1-4; D is uncertain. This CDR3 has 17 amino acids. The ends were cut back, 0 bases at V and 0 bases at J, with 11 bases in the middle. Germline-derived CDR1 and CDR2 are KGHSH and LQKENI. CDR3 loop: CASSPPLADATNEKLFF. In nucleotides, the CDR3 is TGTGCCAGCTCACCACCGTTGGCTGATGCAACTAATGAAAAACTGTTTTTT.

This chain joins TRBV25-1 and TRBJ1-3, with 7 positions matching TRBD1. The CDR3 spans 15 residues. Germline CDR1 MGHDK, CDR2 SYGVNS. V shed 4 bases, J shed 5 bases, and the junction held 8 bases outside the gene matches. The CDR3 loop is CASSASRQGRNTIYF. The CDR3 nucleotides read TGTGCCAGCAGTGCCTCTAGACAGGGTCGAAACACCATATATTTT. Variable domain in full (rest from reference TRBV25-1 and TRBJ1-3): EADIYQTPRYLVIGTGKKITLECSQTMGHDKMYWYQQDPGMELHLIHYSYGVNSTEKGDLSSESTVSRIRTEHFPLTLESARPSHTSQYLCASSASRQGRNTIYFGEGSWLTVV.

The chain uses TRBV5-6 and TRBJ2-2, with 10 bases that match TRBD1. The CDR3 contains 15 residues. The trim removed 3 bases at V and 6 bases at J, leaving 5 bases unmatched. Looked up from germline, CDR1 is SGHDT and CDR2 is YYEEEE. The CDR3 sequence: CASSWPGQGSGELFF. The CDR3 DNA reads TGTGCCAGCAGCTGGCCGGGACAGGGGTCCGGGGAGCTGTTTTTT.